This T cell receptor (beta chain) was observed in a study of cytomegalovirus exposure and HLA in healthy donors. This clone has more than one count but fewer than ten. Its target is not known. Study-wide results and caveats: Later work found most CMV-associated TCR beta chains apparently HLA-restricted. Some V segments, TRBV6-2 and TRBV6-3 among them, were indistinguishable and were therefore excluded. About 90% or about 30% of the time was how often most TCR beta V segments were productive, according to an earlier analysis.

Researchers ran the PCR with 60 Vbeta and 13 Jbeta primers. Assay used: immunoSEQ multiplex PCR; TCRdb lists only in-frame clones, some missing. In the table there are more than 150,000 clones, 70% to 80% of which are singletons. The CDR3 is made up of 15 amino acids. V was trimmed by 5 bases and J by 2 bases, leaving 16 bases between them. Germline V lookup: CDR1 MNHNS, CDR2 SASEGT. Source material: PBMCs. The chain uses TRBV6-1 and TRBJ2-7, with a tentative D call TRBD1 (5 bases). The clonotype originates from a man aged 18 to 29 in good health and CMV-seronegative. The CDR3 DNA is TGTGCCAGCAGTCTTATCGGCACAGGTACCTACGAGCAGTACTTC. Protein: CASSLIGTGTYEQYF.